This is a list of T cell receptor beta chains from one sample in a study of cytotoxic CD8 clonotypes in ibrutinib-treated CLL. Generated by immunoSEQ multiplex PCR, the TCRdb table keeps only in-frame clones and is missing some. The sample has roughly 250,000 clones; about three quarters are singletons. Sequenced material: PBMCs, taken after 24 months of ibrutinib treatment. The receptors here all came from a human donor with chronic lymphocytic leukemia. CDR3s include the opening cysteine and the closing phenylalanine or tryptophan. A D gene is named only where the DNA matches it firmly. Clone size is stated in some rows and not others, as once, few, many or a class when expanded.

clone size	V gene	J gene	D gene	CDR3 DNA	CDR3 protein
NA	TRBV5-8	TRBJ2-3	TRBD2	TGTGCCAGCAGCTTGGCCATCACTAGCGGGAGTGATACGCAGTATTTT	CASSLAITSGSDTQYF
NA	TRBV27	TRBJ1-1	NA	TGTGCCAGCAGTTTACCGCGACGGCCGGGCACTGAAGCTTTCTTT	CASSLPRRPGTEAFF
NA	TRBV7-8	TRBJ2-3	NA	TGTGCCAGCAGAATTAATCAAGGACCTCTCGATACGCAGTATTTT	CASRINQGPLDTQYF
NA	TRBV27	TRBJ1-3	NA	TGTGCCAGCAGTTCCGGACAGAGCTCTGGAAACACCATATATTTT	CASSSGQSSGNTIYF
NA	TRBV20-1	TRBJ1-1	NA	TGCAGTGCTATCAGGAACACTGAAGCTTTCTTT	CSAIRNTEAFF
NA	TRBV5-1	TRBJ2-1	TRBD2	TGCGCCAGCAGCTTGAGTAGCGGGAGTGGGGCCTACAATGAGCAGTTCTTC	CASSLSSGSGAYNEQFF
NA	TRBV29-1	TRBJ1-1	NA	TGCAGCGCCGTTGAGGCAGCTGAAGCTTTCTTT	CSAVEAAEAFF
NA	TRBV30	TRBJ2-7	TRBD2	TGTGCCTGGAGTCATAGCGGGAGGGCGGCCGAGCAGTACTTC	CAWSHSGRAAEQYF
NA	TRBV27	TRBJ1-1	TRBD1	TGTGCCAGCAGTCTCATACCGGACAGGAGCACTGAAGCTTTCTTT	CASSLIPDRSTEAFF
few	TRBV2	TRBJ1-1	NA	TGTGCCAGCAGTGGGGGCTCGCGGGCGACTGAAGCTTTCTTT	CASSGGSRATEAFF
NA	TRBV28	TRBJ1-1	TRBD1	TGTGCCAGCAGTCCCTGGACAGGGGGGGGGACTGAAGCTTTCTTT	CASSPWTGGGTEAFF
NA	TRBV19	TRBJ2-1	NA	TGTGCCAGTAGTATGGGGGGCGGTAACTACAATGAGCAGTTCTTC	CASSMGGGNYNEQFF
NA	TRBV18	TRBJ1-6	TRBD1	TGTGCCAGCTCACCTTTGGGACAGGGTACGGCGAATTCACCCCTCCACTTT	CASSPLGQGTANSPLHF
NA	TRBV27	TRBJ2-7	TRBD1	TGTGCCAGCAGAGACCCAAACAGGGGTCCTTTCACCTACGAGCAGTACTTC	CASRDPNRGPFTYEQYF
few	TRBV6-1	TRBJ1-5	NA	TGTGCCAGCTTGGGGGCGAGCAATCAGCCCCAGCATTTT	CASLGASNQPQHF
few	TRBV27	TRBJ1-2	NA	TGTGCCAGTAGGGCGGTGGGGGAGGAAGATGGCTACACCTTC	CASRAVGEEDGYTF
few	TRBV7-6	TRBJ2-7	TRBD2	TGTGCCAGCGGGACTAGCGGGAGGGCTGAGCAGTACTTC	CASGTSGRAEQYF
NA	TRBV13	TRBJ2-7	NA	TGTGCCAGCAGCTTAGCCATCGGTGCTAGCTCACTCTCCTACGAGCAGTACTTC	CASSLAIGASSLSYEQYF
NA	TRBV7-6	TRBJ2-5	NA	TGTGCCAGCAGCTCGCCAGGGGAAGAGACCCAGTACTTC	CASSSPGEETQYF
NA	TRBV10-3	TRBJ1-2	NA	TGTGCCATCAGTCCGGGCCCCGGGGCTGGCTATGGCTACACCTTC	CAISPGPGAGYGYTF
NA	TRBV6-5	TRBJ2-3	NA	TGTGCCAGCAGTTATGGCGGGAGCACAGATACGCAGTATTTT	CASSYGGSTDTQYF
NA	TRBV5-1	TRBJ2-1	NA	TGCGCCAGCAGCGTCCAAGGAGAGCAGTTCTTC	CASSVQGEQFF
NA	TRBV29-1	TRBJ2-2	NA	TGCAGCGTTGAAGACAGCGTCGACTTCACCGGGGAGCTGTTTTTT	CSVEDSVDFTGELFF
NA	TRBV7-2	TRBJ2-7	NA	TGTGCCAGCAGCTCCCCGGGGGTCAGCTCCTACGAGCAGTACTTC	CASSSPGVSSYEQYF
few	TRBV2	TRBJ2-2	NA	TGTGCCAGCAGTCAGGACAGTAACACCGGGGAGCTGTTTTTT	CASSQDSNTGELFF
few	TRBV30	TRBJ2-7	NA	TGTGCCTGGAGTGTAGGTGGCGAGCAGTACTTC	CAWSVGGEQYF
once	TRBV4-2	TRBJ2-5	NA	TGTGCCAGCAGCCAAGGGGCTAGCGTACAATCCCAAGAGACCCAGTACTTC	CASSQGASVQSQETQYF
NA	TRBV2	TRBJ2-7	TRBD2	TGTGCCAGCAGTGCCATGACTAGCGGGATCAGCGAGCAGTACTTC	CASSAMTSGISEQYF
NA	TRBV27	TRBJ1-2	NA	TGTGCCAGCAGTATCGCCGGGACTACGAAGAGCTACACCTTC	CASSIAGTTKSYTF
NA	TRBV11-1	TRBJ2-3	NA	TGTGCCAGCAGCTTAAAGAGAGATACGCAGTATTTT	CASSLKRDTQYF
NA	TRBV6-6	TRBJ2-5	NA	TGTGCCAGCAGTTACTTGGCTCCGGAGGTTGAGACCCAGTACTTC	CASSYLAPEVETQYF